This TCR beta chain was captured in a study of Ad26.COV2.S vaccination and SARS-CoV-2 variants. Turning to the study itself: The study gave Ad26.COV2.S intramuscularly, once or twice 56 days apart. Overall study results and limits: In TCR breadth and depth analyses, total T cell responses may have been underestimated. Spike-specific TCR breadth in vaccine recipients exceeded that seen in placebo recipients.

The V gene's germline CDR1 is GTSNPN and CDR2 SVGIG (reference sequence). With V trimmed by 2 bases and J by 3 bases, 3 bases remained unmatched. The CDR3 totals 14 residues. The treatment was: about 20 received Ad26.COV2.S at low or high dose, single or two shots; several received placebo; per-sample allocation not given. Repertoires come from day 63 after the first vaccine or placebo injection. The assay was immunoSEQ multiplex PCR, and TCRdb's table has in-frame clones only and misses some. The sample comprises 300,000 to 350,000 clones, about 86% of which are singletons, and roughly 2.1% rests with the top ten. This clone appeared a single time. Its target is not known.

The chain links TRBV30 to TRBJ1-2, with 10 nucleotides matching TRBD1. Material: peripheral blood, obtained in a trial of Ad26.COV2.S vaccine versus placebo. The TCR comes from a person between 18 and 65 years old who received the Ad26.COV2.S COVID-19 vaccine or a placebo. Here the CDR3 DNA reads TGTGCCTGGAGTATAGGACAGGGGGACTATGGCTACACCTTC. Translated, it gives CAWSIGQGDYGYTF.